This T cell receptor beta chain was observed in a study of blood T cell repertoires in COVID-19. At the level of the study: PBMCs, B-cell-depleted T cells, or T cells provided the cDNA or gDNA that made up the material.

In the original analysis: The authors estimated nucleated cell counts from reference gene primer amplification. Repertoires were generated with immunoSEQ multiplex PCR, while TCRdb's copy carries only in-frame clones and drops some. The V and J calls and the clone size are those of that table, but D and trimming were determined from the DNA. The sample lists about 140,000 clones; about 79% were seen once. V was trimmed by 5 bases and J by 0 bases, leaving 8 bases between them. In germline, CDR1 is MGHDK, CDR2 SYGVNS. The CDR3 has 14 residues. Input material: PBMCs or T cells enriched from blood (not recorded which). The sequence was collected from a woman aged 50 to 65 who had recovered from COVID-19. J is TRBJ1-3 and V is TRBV25-1; no clear D. The CDR3 region is CASSSRVSGNTIYF. In DNA, the CDR3 is TGTGCCAGCAGTAGCCGGGTCTCTGGAAACACCATATATTTT.